This T cell receptor (beta chain) was obtained from a study of shared clonotypes between healthy human individuals. The protocol was immunoSEQ multiplex PCR, while the TCRdb copy is restricted to in-frame clones and leaves out a portion. The sample lists about 2.3 million clones, 92% occurring once. This CDR3 is built from 14 residues. V was trimmed by 2 bases and J by 5 bases, leaving 12 bases between them. Germline CDR1 reads MDHEN; CDR2 reads SYDVKM. This sequence originates from a man between 18 and 35 years old in good health. Some clones in this sample may be carry-over from other donors' samples. The material sequenced was naive CD4+ T cells from PBMCs. Subset meaning: CD45RA+ positively selected. V gene TRBV28 combines with J gene TRBJ2-5; D gene ambiguous. The CDR3 sequence: CASSLQLSKETQYF. CDR3 sequence (DNA): TGTGCCAGCAGTTTACAGCTCTCTAAGGAGACCCAGTACTTC.